This is a list of T cell receptor beta chains from one sample in a study of CD8 T cells in Susac syndrome. MiXCR, applied by TCRdb to the immunoSEQ multiplex PCR reads, yields one record per CDR3 protein. The data contain 75,000 to 100,000 distinct CDR3 sequences, about 93% of them seen just once; the ten biggest clones take up roughly 0.26%. What was sequenced was CD8+ T cells from PBMCs. These receptors were obtained from a human donor in good health. Each CDR3 is given with its conserved first and last residue. Each record gives: D gene, J gene, V gene, clone size, CDR3 DNA, CDR3 protein. The D gene is left open where the match is weak. Rows may omit the clone size; those that give it use once, few, many or a size class.

- TRBJ2-1 TRBV20-1 - TGCAGTGCTAGAGATCTCGAGTGGGCTAGCAGTGAGCAGTTCTTC CSARDLEWASSEQFF
- TRBJ1-3 TRBV15 - TGTGCCACCAGCTTCGGGCCTCGATCAGGGGCTGGAAACACCATATATTTT CATSFGPRSGAGNTIYF
- TRBJ2-1 TRBV7-9 - TGTGCCAGCAGCTCTCAGGGCAATGAGCAGTTCTTC CASSSQGNEQFF
- TRBJ1-3 TRBV11-2 - TGTGCCAGCAGCTATAGAACGAGGAGCTCTGGAAACACCATATATTTT CASSYRTRSSGNTIYF
TRBD1 TRBJ2-5 TRBV7-7 - TGTGCCAGCAGCCCATCCCGGGACAGAGAGACCCAGTACTTC CASSPSRDRETQYF
- TRBJ2-1 TRBV13 - TGTGCCAGCAGCGATTTCGGGGCAGGGTTCGGAAATGAGCAGTTCTTC CASSDFGAGFGNEQFF
- TRBJ1-1 TRBV19 - TGTGCCAGTAGTATTGCTGGTACTGAAGCTTTCTTT CASSIAGTEAFF
- TRBJ2-1 TRBV15 - TGTGCCACCAGCAGGGGTTACAATGAGCAGTTCTTC CATSRGYNEQFF
- TRBJ2-7 TRBV9 - TGTGCCAGCAGCGTCGGGGATCTCTACGAGCAGTACTTC CASSVGDLYEQYF
TRBD1 TRBJ2-5 TRBV12-3/TRBV12-4 - TGTGCCAGCAGTTTAGGGGGACAGCAAGAGACCCAGTACTTC CASSLGGQQETQYF
- TRBJ1-2 TRBV25-1 - TGTGCCAGCAGTGAATCGGGTTCCGGGGGCTACACCTTC CASSESGSGGYTF
- TRBJ2-1 TRBV7-9 - TGTGCCAGCAGCCCCCCCCTGGGGAACTACAATGAGCAGTTCTTC CASSPPLGNYNEQFF
- TRBJ1-6 TRBV6-5 - TGTGCCAGCAGTTATGGGACCGATTCACCCCTCCACTTT CASSYGTDSPLHF
- TRBJ2-3 TRBV6-5 - TGTGCCAGCAGTTACCTCACCGGGAAAACAGATACGCAGTATTTT CASSYLTGKTDTQYF
- TRBJ2-3 TRBV9 - TGTGCCAGCAGCGTAGCGACCCTTGGGGATACGCAGTATTTT CASSVATLGDTQYF
TRBD1 TRBJ2-1 TRBV18 once TGTGCCAGCTCACCATCTTCGACAGGGGGCGGGAATGAGCAGTTCTTC CASSPSSTGGGNEQFF
- TRBJ2-7 TRBV7-6 once TGTGCCAGCAGCTTAGCCCCCTCCCGGGCGACGGACGAGCAGTACTTC CASSLAPSRATDEQYF
- TRBJ1-2 TRBV6-5 - TGTGCCAGCAGTTACGACTCCCTCTATGGCTACACCTTC CASSYDSLYGYTF
TRBD2 TRBJ2-3 TRBV27 - TGTGCCAGCAGTTCCCTAGCGGATCTAAGCACAGATACGCAGTATTTT CASSSLADLSTDTQYF
TRBD2 TRBJ2-1 TRBV4-2 - TGTGCCAGCAGCCAAGGCGCGGGAGAACCCTACAATGAGCAGTTCTTC CASSQGAGEPYNEQFF
TRBD2 TRBJ2-2 TRBV20-1 once TGCAGTGCTAGAGACCTAGCGGCCACCGGGGAGCTGTTTTTT CSARDLAATGELFF
TRBD2 TRBJ2-3 TRBV30 - TGTGCCTGGAAAGAGCGGACTAGCGGCTATGAGGGCACAGATACGCAGTATTTT CAWKERTSGYEGTDTQYF
- TRBJ2-3 TRBV6-5 - TGTGCCAGCAGTTACTCCTCCCAGCTCCCGGGAGCAGATACGCAGTATTTT CASSYSSQLPGADTQYF
TRBD2 TRBJ2-7 TRBV7-9 - TGTGCCAGCAGCCCCCTCCGGGAGGCCTTCTTGGAGCAGTACTTC CASSPLREAFLEQYF
TRBD1 TRBJ1-2 TRBV5-4 - TGTGCCAGCAGCTTGGCTGGGACAGGAGGCTATGGCTACACCTTC CASSLAGTGGYGYTF
- TRBJ1-1 TRBV20-1 - TGCAGTGCTACAGGGAGATGGGGCTGGTCTGAAGCTTTCTTT CSATGRWGWSEAFF
TRBD2 TRBJ2-3 TRBV9 - TGTGCCAGCAGCGTAGGAGGGCTTAGCGGGGTAGTCGCAGATACGCAGTATTTT CASSVGGLSGVVADTQYF
- TRBJ2-3 TRBV15 - TGTGCCACCACCTCGAGAGGAGGGGATACGCAGTATTTT CATTSRGGDTQYF
- TRBJ2-3 TRBV27 - TGTGCCAGCAGTGAAGACTCGGATACGCAGTATTTT CASSEDSDTQYF